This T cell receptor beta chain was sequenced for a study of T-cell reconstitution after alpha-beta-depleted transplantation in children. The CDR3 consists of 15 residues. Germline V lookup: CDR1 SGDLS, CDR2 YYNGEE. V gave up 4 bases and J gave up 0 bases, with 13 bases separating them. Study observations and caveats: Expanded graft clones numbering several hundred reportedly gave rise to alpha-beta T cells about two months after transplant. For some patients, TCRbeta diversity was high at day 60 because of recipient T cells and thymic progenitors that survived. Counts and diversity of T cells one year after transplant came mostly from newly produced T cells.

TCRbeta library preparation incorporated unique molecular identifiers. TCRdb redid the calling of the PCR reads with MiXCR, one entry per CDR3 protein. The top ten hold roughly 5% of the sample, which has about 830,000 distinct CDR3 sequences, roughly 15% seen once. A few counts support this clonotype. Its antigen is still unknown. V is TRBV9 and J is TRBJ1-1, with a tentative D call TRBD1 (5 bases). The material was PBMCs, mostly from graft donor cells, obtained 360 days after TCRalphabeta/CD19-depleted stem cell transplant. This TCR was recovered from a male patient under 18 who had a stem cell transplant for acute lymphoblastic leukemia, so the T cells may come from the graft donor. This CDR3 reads CASSSRGGLNTEAFF. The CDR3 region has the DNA TGTGCCAGCAGCTCCCGGGGGGGGTTGAACACTGAAGCTTTCTTT.